The rows below give T cell receptor beta chains drawn from one sample of a study of identifying expanded T cells in peripheral blood. Produced via immunoSEQ multiplex PCR; TCRdb's table is partial and in-frame only. The table has about 94,000 clones, over 75% seen once. Sequencing used blood. These receptor sequences come from a person between 18 and 75 years old in good health. The CDR3 runs from the conserved cysteine through the conserved F or W. Size is omitted from some rows. Given values are once, few, many or a class for expanded clones.

length | V | size | CDR3
19 | TRBV7-7 | NA | CASSLGDRGQVLAKNIQYF
16 | TRBV18 | NA | CASSLVEVQGREKLFF
15 | TRBV5-4 | NA | CASSPRSGDPYEQYF
15 | TRBV7-8 | NA | CASSPGGRAPAEAFF
16 | TRBV7-6 | NA | CASSIGTGISNQPQHF
13 | TRBV15 | NA | CATSRRLENEQFF
16 | TRBV19 | NA | CASTDGGRERSRELFF
11 | TRBV15 | NA | CATSVRGHQYF
14 | TRBV5-1 | NA | CASSLTGSGNTIYF
15 | TRBV15 | NA | CATSSGLAGQETQYF
14 | TRBV5-1 | NA | CASTAGTVLSPLHF
13 | TRBV5-1 | NA | CASSRGQYNEQFF
15 | TRBV5-4 | NA | CASSLVGRDSSEAFF
15 | TRBV7-9 | once | CASSTTDRANTEAFF
13 | TRBV9 | NA | CASSSTPGNTIYF
14 | TRBV6-6 | NA | CASSYSWGADTQYF
13 | TRBV30 | few | CAWSRTGGNTIYF
16 | TRBV4-1 | NA | CASSLRVGATNEKLFF